One and the same sample provided the 29 T cell receptor beta chains below, sequenced in a study of cytomegalovirus exposure and HLA in healthy donors. The study ran its PCR with 60 Vbeta and 13 Jbeta primers. Clones were read by immunoSEQ multiplex PCR, and TCRdb kept only the in-frame ones, dropping some. Of approximately 150,000 clones in the sample, over 75% are singletons; the top ten hold under 3%. Sequenced: PBMCs. The receptors were sampled from a male donor in good health and CMV-seronegative.

The chain carries TRBV6-5 and TRBJ2-3; D remains unclear. The germline CDR1 and CDR2 sequences are MNHEY and SVGAGI. This CDR3 is built from 14 residues. With 7 bases removed from V and 0 bases from J, the gap between germline ends came to 11 bases. CDR3 sequence reads: CASNEQPSTDTQYF. CDR3 sequence (DNA): TGTGCCAGCAACGAACAACCTAGCACAGATACGCAGTATTTT.

The table lists this clone with a few counts. The chain links TRBV30 to TRBJ1-6, with D possibly being TRBD1 (6 bases). CDR1 and CDR2 (germline): GTSNPN, SVGIG (reference sequence). The CDR3 is 16 residues long. V shed 0 bases and J shed 9 bases, with 18 bases lying between them. DNA of the CDR3: TGTGCCTGGAGTGTACCACCCCAGGGGCGTAGTTCACCCCTCCACTTT. This sequence encodes CAWSVPPQGRSSPLHF.

V is TRBV9 and J is TRBJ1-2, with D possibly matching TRBD1 (6 bases). Germline CDR1 SGDLS, CDR2 YYNGEE. This CDR3 has 16 residues. V was shortened by 0 bases and J by 8 bases, with 20 bases between the two germline ends. CDR3 nucleotide sequence: TGTGCCAGCAGCGTAGGGGCGGGGGAGCTAAGGGGGGGCTACACCTTC. Its translation: CASSVGAGELRGGYTF. The full variable domain, completed using reference TRBV9 and TRBJ1-2, is DSGVTQTPKHLITATGQRVTLRCSPRSGDLSVYWYQQSLDQGLQFLIQYYNGEERAKGNILERFSAQQFPDLHSELNLSSLELGDSALYFCASSVGAGELRGGYTFGSGTRLTVV.

This rearrangement joins TRBV7-2 to TRBJ2-7; 10 nucleotides match TRBD1. Per germline, CDR1 SGHTA and CDR2 FQGNSA. Trimming took 4 bases from V and 2 from J; bases not matched to a gene: 2. This CDR3 has 14 amino acids. The CDR3 sequence: CASSSGQGPYEQYF. The CDR3 region has the DNA TGTGCCAGCAGCTCGGGACAGGGGCCCTACGAGCAGTACTTC.

This clone occurred a few times. J is TRBJ1-4 and V is TRBV5-1; D is possibly TRBD1 (5 bases). Germline assignment: CDR1 SGHRS and CDR2 YFSETQ. The CDR3 is 16 residues long. Trimming shortened V by 4 bases and J by 5 bases, and 18 bases separated the two germline ends. The CDR3 reads CASSGGAATKNEKLFF. The DNA for the CDR3 is TGCGCCAGCAGCGGCGGGGCGGCGACAAAGAATGAAAAACTGTTTTTT.

This clone showed up just a few times. The J gene is TRBJ2-2, the V gene TRBV10-3; D is possibly TRBD2 (5 bases). The V gene lost 9 bases and the J gene lost 7 bases, with 21 bases spanning the gap. CDR1 and CDR2 from the germline V gene are ENHRY and SYGVKD. The length of the CDR3 is 15 residues. CDR3 amino acids: CAIPRWGEDHGELFF. CDR3 DNA: TGTGCCATTCCACGGTGGGGAGAGGATCACGGGGAGCTGTTTTTT.

CDR3 in DNA: TGTGCCAGCAGTGTCAGCGGGGGGGGACTGGGCAATGAGCAGTTCTTC. Its protein product is CASSVSGGGLGNEQFF. V gene TRBV6-1 combines with J gene TRBJ2-1; 10 bases map to TRBD2. The germline CDR1 and CDR2 sequences are MNHNS and SASEGT. The length of the CDR3 is 16 residues. V dropped 4 bases and J dropped 6; count of bases not matched to a gene: 9.

This clone was seen a few times. V and J are TRBV7-2 and TRBJ2-5; 9 bases align to TRBD1. The germline V gene encodes CDR1 SGHTA and CDR2 FQGNSA. V dropped 4 bases and J dropped 3; count of bases not matched to a gene: 9. CDR3 size: 16 residues. This CDR3 is CASSSPGTGQKETQYF. As DNA, the CDR3 is TGTGCCAGCAGCTCCCCCGGGACAGGGCAAAAAGAGACCCAGTACTTC.

The chain employs TRBV2 and TRBJ1-2; a possible D gene is TRBD1 (6 bases). The CDR3 runs 13 residues. Germline CDR1 and CDR2: SNHLY and FYNNEI. With 7 bases removed from V and 6 bases from J, the gap between germline ends came to 15 bases. The CDR3 spells CASKGDQTHGYTF. The CDR3 coding sequence is TGTGCCAGCAAGGGGGATCAGACCCATGGCTACACCTTC.

Here the CDR3 DNA reads TGCGCCAGCAGCCGAACCGGGACAGGGGTTACCGGGGAGCTGTTTTTT. Translation gives CASSRTGTGVTGELFF. The rearrangement joins TRBV4-1 to TRBJ2-2; the match to TRBD1 covers 10 bases. The germline gives CDR1 MGHRA, CDR2 YSYEKL. Germline trimming cut 4 bases from V and 5 bases from J; bases unmatched to any gene: 7. CDR3 length: 16 amino acids.

This clone was observed a few times. The chain combines TRBV7-8 with TRBJ1-5; D is ambiguous. This CDR3 contains 14 residues. Germline loops: CDR1 SGHVS, CDR2 FQNEAQ. With 5 bases removed from V and 3 bases from J, the gap between germline ends came to 11 bases. CDR3 sequence (DNA): TGTGCCAGCAGCACTACCGGGGTCAATCAGCCCCAGCATTTT. It specifies CASSTTGVNQPQHF.

The gene calls are TRBV9 and TRBJ1-2; 11 nucleotides agree with TRBD1. Trimming removed 5 bases from V and 8 bases from J; junction bases left unmatched: 20. The CDR3 is 18 amino acids. Germline CDR1 is SGDLS and CDR2 is YYNGEE. The CDR3 spells CASSGTGGNSPPKRGYTF. DNA of the CDR3: TGTGCCAGCAGTGGGACAGGGGGAAATTCCCCCCCAAAACGCGGCTACACCTTC.

The CDR3 region has the DNA TGTGCCAGCAGTGGACAGGGCGTGGGCTACACCTTC. This translates into CASSGQGVGYTF. V gene TRBV2 combines with J gene TRBJ1-2; 7 bases are shared with TRBD1. This CDR3 region has 12 residues. J gave up 8 bases and V 4 bases, and 4 bases lay outside the gene matches. Germline CDR1 SNHLY, CDR2 FYNNEI.

There are a few counts of this clone. This chain uses TRBV10-3 with TRBJ2-7, with 10 bases fitting TRBD1. This CDR3 has 14 residues. In germline, CDR1 is ENHRY, CDR2 SYGVKD. The junction had 3 bases not matched to a gene; V was cut back by 6 bases and J by 1 base. The CDR3 loop is CAISGQGGSYEQYF. The CDR3 nucleotides read TGTGCCATCAGCGGACAGGGGGGATCCTACGAGCAGTACTTC.

The rearrangement links TRBV15 to TRBJ2-5, with TRBD2 identical over 13 bases. The germline CDR1 and CDR2 sequences are LNHNV and YYDKDF (reference sequence). The V segment lost 1 base and the J segment 2 bases; nucleotides outside the gene matches: 4. The CDR3 has 17 amino acids. CDR3 protein: CATSRGLAGGDQETQYF. CDR3 sequence (DNA): TGTGCCACCAGCAGAGGACTAGCGGGGGGCGATCAAGAGACCCAGTACTTC.

This clone has only a few counts. V gene TRBV4-1 combines with J gene TRBJ2-6; no clear D. Deletions cut 1 base from V and 0 bases from J, with 22 bases between. The CDR3 contains 21 residues. Germline-derived CDR1 and CDR2 are MGHRA and YSYEKL. The CDR3 DNA is TGCGCCAGCAGCCAAGTCTTACAGAAGTTAAAAACCTACTCTGGGGCCAACGTCCTGACTTTC. This codes for CASSQVLQKLKTYSGANVLTF.

This clone was observed once. This sequence joins TRBV5-1 and TRBJ2-5; tentative D call: TRBD2 (5 bases). Germline V gene data show CDR1 as SGHRS and CDR2 as YFSETQ. V was pared by 5 bases and J by 5 bases, with 13 bases between. This CDR3 is 13 amino acids long. DNA for the CDR3: TGCGCCAGCAGTTGGGCACCGGGGGAGACCCAGTACTTC. Amino acid sequence: CASSWAPGETQYF.

J is TRBJ1-1 and V is TRBV7-9; possible D gene TRBD1, 6 bases. Trimming removed 3 bases at V and 6 bases at J, with 17 bases between. Germline V gene sequence: CDR1 SEHNR, CDR2 FQNEAQ (reference sequence). The CDR3 is 15 residues long. DNA for the CDR3: TGTGCCAGCAGCTTCCCTGGCAGGGGAGTCTCTGAAGCTTTCTTT. It yields the protein CASSFPGRGVSEAFF. Combining the CDR3 with reference TRBV7-9 and TRBJ1-1 gives the whole variable domain DTGVSQNPRHKITKRGQNVTFRCDPISEHNRLYWYRQTLGQGPEFLTYFQNEAQLEKSRLLSDRFSAERPKGSFSTLEIQRTEQGDSAMYLCASSFPGRGVSEAFFGQGTRLTVV.

This clone was seen only a few times. The V and J genes are TRBV18 and TRBJ1-6; 9 bases fit TRBD1. V shed 6 bases and J 5 bases; nucleotides not matched to a gene: 2. Germline V CDR1 and CDR2: KGHSH, LQKENI. The CDR3 extends over 14 amino acids. Here the CDR3 DNA reads TGTGCCAGCTCCAGGGACAGGGATAATTCACCCCTCCACTTT. Residues: CASSRDRDNSPLHF.

This clone is classed as medium-sized. The chain has TRBV27 and TRBJ1-1; maybe TRBD1 (5 bases). The V gene's germline CDR1 is MNHEY and CDR2 SMNVEV (reference sequence). V was shortened by 5 bases and J by 1 base, with 8 bases between the two germline ends. The CDR3 covers 13 residues. The CDR3 loop is CASSRGGNTEAFF. In nucleotides, the CDR3 is TGTGCCAGCAGTCGGGGGGGGAACACTGAAGCTTTCTTT.

The rearrangement joins TRBV5-8 to TRBJ2-1, with TRBD1 identical over 7 bases. This CDR3 has 15 residues. With V trimmed by 0 bases and J by 6 bases, 6 bases remained unmatched. From germline, CDR1 is SGHTS and CDR2 YDEGEE. CDR3 amino acids: CASSLVGGFRNEQFF. The CDR3 region has the DNA TGTGCCAGCAGCTTGGTAGGGGGCTTCCGCAATGAGCAGTTCTTC. Looking up the rest from reference TRBV5-8 and TRBJ2-1 gives the full variable domain: EAGVTQSPTHLIKTRGQQATLRCSPISGHTSVYWYQQALGLGLQFLLWYDEGEERNRGNFPPRFSGRQFPNYSSELNVNALELEDSALYLCASSLVGGFRNEQFFGPGTRLTVL.

V and J are TRBV30 and TRBJ1-1; D is undetermined. CDR3 length: 13 residues. Deletions cut 2 bases from V and 0 bases from J, with 7 bases between. Germline V CDR1 and CDR2: GTSNPN, SVGIG (reference sequence). The CDR3, as DNA: TGTGCCTGGAGTCCCACTTTGAACACTGAAGCTTTCTTT. Translated, it gives CAWSPTLNTEAFF.

In nucleotides, the CDR3 is TGTGCCAGCAGCCCGTCCGGACAGCTTGAAAAACTGTTTTTT. Translating gives CASSPSGQLEKLFF. This chain links TRBV5-5 with TRBJ1-4; D might be TRBD1 (6 bases). The germline gives CDR1 SGHKS, CDR2 YYEKEE (reference sequence). The CDR3 is made up of 14 amino acids. Trimming took 4 bases from V and 7 from J, leaving 14 bases between them. The whole variable domain, remainder taken from reference TRBV5-5 and TRBJ1-4, is DAGVTQSPTHLIKTRGQQVTLRCSPISGHKSVSWYQQVLGQGPQFIFQYYEKEERGRGNFPDRFSARQFPNYSSELNVNALLLGDSALYLCASSPSGQLEKLFFGSGTQLSVL.

The chain links TRBV7-6 to TRBJ2-1, with D maybe TRBD2 (6 bases). Germline V CDR1 and CDR2: SGHVS, FNYEAQ. The CDR3 spans 15 residues. V lost 3 bases and J 0 bases, leaving 9 bases between the germline ends. As DNA, the CDR3 is TGTGCCAGCAGCTTGGGACTCCTCTCCTACAATGAGCAGTTCTTC. Translated, it gives CASSLGLLSYNEQFF.

This chain links TRBV30 with TRBJ1-2, with TRBD1 matching 7 bases. V was clipped by 1 base and J by 8 bases; unmatched bases: 7. Germline lookup yields CDR1 GTSNPN and CDR2 SVGIG (reference sequence). The CDR3 consists of 13 residues. The CDR3 loop reads CAWSGTGLSGYTF. CDR3 sequence (DNA): TGTGCCTGGAGTGGGACAGGTCTATCCGGCTACACCTTC.

The chain combines TRBV10-3 with TRBJ1-2, with 10 nucleotides matching TRBD1. CDR1 is ENHRY and CDR2 is SYGVKD in the germline V gene. V shed 9 bases and J 6 bases; nucleotides not matched to a gene: 4. There are 12 residues in the CDR3. CDR3 in amino acids: CAIRQGADGYTF. The CDR3 nucleotides read TGTGCCATAAGACAGGGGGCAGATGGCTACACCTTC.

The chain recombines TRBV29-1 with TRBJ1-2; TRBD1 aligns across 9 bases. The V segment lost 5 bases and the J segment 3 bases; nucleotides outside the gene matches: 1. Germline values: CDR1 SQVTM, CDR2 ANQGSEA. The CDR3 runs 12 residues. The CDR3, as DNA: TGCAGCGTTACAGGGGGCGACTATGGCTACACCTTC. Its protein product is CSVTGGDYGYTF.

This sequence joins TRBV7-9 and TRBJ1-2; possible D gene TRBD1, 6 bases. Germline V CDR1 and CDR2: SEHNR, FQNEAQ (reference sequence). Trimming removed 3 bases at V and 4 bases at J, with 12 bases between. The CDR3 totals 14 residues. CDR3 sequence reads: CASSLTGYTYGYTF. In DNA, the CDR3 is TGTGCCAGCAGCTTGACAGGTTATACCTATGGCTACACCTTC.

The V gene is TRBV30, the J gene TRBJ1-2, with TRBD1 matching over 8 bases. The CDR3 totals 17 residues. The V and J ends lost 5 bases and 4 bases, in that order; junction bases with no gene match: 18. From germline, CDR1 is GTSNPN and CDR2 SVGIG (reference sequence). CDR3 nucleotides: TGTGCCTGGTTTGGGGGGGGAGGGACAGGCGGGTCCTATGGCTACACCTTC. Protein: CAWFGGGGTGGSYGYTF.